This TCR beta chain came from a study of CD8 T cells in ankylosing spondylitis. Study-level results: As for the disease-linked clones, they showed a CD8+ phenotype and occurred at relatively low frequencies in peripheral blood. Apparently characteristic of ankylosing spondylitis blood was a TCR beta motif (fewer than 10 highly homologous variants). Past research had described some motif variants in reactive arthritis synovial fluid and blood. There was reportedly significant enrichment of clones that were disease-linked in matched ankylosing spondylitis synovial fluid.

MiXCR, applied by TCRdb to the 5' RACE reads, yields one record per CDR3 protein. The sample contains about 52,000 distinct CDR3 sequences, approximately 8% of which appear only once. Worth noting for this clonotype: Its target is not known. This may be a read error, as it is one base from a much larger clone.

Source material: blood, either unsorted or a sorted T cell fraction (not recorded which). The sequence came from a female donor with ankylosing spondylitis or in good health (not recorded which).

The CDR3 sequence: CTSSFVPDGWGMRQPQHF. The CDR3 nucleotides read TGTACCAGCAGTTTTGTCCCCGACGGATGGGGGATGCGTCAGCCCCAGCATTTT. The rearrangement links TRBV12-3 or TRBV12-4 to TRBJ1-5, with a weak D call TRBD1 (5 bases). The CDR3 has 18 amino acids.